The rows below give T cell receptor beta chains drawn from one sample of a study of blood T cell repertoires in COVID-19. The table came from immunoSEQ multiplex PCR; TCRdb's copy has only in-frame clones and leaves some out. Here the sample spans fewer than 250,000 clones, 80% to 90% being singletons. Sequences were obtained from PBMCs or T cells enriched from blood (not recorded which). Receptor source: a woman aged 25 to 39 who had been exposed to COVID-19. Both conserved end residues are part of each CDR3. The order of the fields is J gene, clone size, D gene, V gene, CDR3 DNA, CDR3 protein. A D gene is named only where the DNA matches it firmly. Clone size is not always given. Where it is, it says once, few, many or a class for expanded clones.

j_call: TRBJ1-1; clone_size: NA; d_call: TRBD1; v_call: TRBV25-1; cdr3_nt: TGTGCCAGCATCTTCCAGGGGGCGAACACTGAAGCTTTCTTT; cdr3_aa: CASIFQGANTEAFF
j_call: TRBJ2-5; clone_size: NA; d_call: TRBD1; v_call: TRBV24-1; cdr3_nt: TGTGCCACCAGCGGCCTGGGGGACAGGGCCCGGGTGACCCAGTACTTC; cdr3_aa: CATSGLGDRARVTQYF
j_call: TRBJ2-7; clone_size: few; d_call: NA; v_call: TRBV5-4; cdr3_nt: TGTGCCAGCAGCCCGACGGGGGTGGGGGAGCAGTACTTC; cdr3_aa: CASSPTGVGEQYF
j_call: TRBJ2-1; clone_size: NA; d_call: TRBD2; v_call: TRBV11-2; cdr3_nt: TGTGCCAGCAGCTTAAATCTAGCGGGAAACTCCTACAATGAGCAGTTCTTC; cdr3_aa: CASSLNLAGNSYNEQFF
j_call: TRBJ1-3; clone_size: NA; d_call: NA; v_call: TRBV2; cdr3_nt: TGTGCCAGCAGTGACCTGGGACTCAACTCTGGAAACACCATATATTTT; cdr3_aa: CASSDLGLNSGNTIYF
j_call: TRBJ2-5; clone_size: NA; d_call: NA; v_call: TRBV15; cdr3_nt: TGTGCCACCCTAGATAAGACAGGAATCCAAGAGACCCAGTACTTC; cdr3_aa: CATLDKTGIQETQYF
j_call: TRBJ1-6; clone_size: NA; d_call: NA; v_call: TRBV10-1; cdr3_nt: TGCGCCAGCAGTGATTCGGGGGGGAATTCACCCCTCCACTTT; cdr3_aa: CASSDSGGNSPLHF
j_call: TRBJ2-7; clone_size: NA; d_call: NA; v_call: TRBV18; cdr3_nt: TGTGCCAGCTCACCATATACAGGGAGCGACGAGCAGTACTTC; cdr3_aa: CASSPYTGSDEQYF
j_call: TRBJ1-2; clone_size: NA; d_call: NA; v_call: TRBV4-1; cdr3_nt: TGCGCCAGCAGCCTAAGGCCGGGGGAGGGCTATGGCTACACCTTC; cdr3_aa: CASSLRPGEGYGYTF
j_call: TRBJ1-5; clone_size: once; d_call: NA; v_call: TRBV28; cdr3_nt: TGTGCCAGCAAAAGGGGCAGGAATAGCAATCAGCCCCAGCATTTT; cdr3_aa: CASKRGRNSNQPQHF
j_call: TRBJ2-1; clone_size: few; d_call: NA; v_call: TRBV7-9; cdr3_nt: TGTGCCAGCAGCGATCAGTACAATGAGCAGTTCTTC; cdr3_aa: CASSDQYNEQFF
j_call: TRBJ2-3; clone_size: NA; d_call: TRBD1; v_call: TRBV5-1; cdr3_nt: TGCGCCAGCAGCTGGACAGGGAGAATGGATACGCAGTATTTT; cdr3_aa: CASSWTGRMDTQYF
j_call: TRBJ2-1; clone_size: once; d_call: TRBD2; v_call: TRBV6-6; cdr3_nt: TGTGCCAGCAGTTTAGCGGGACCACTCTACAATGAGCAGTTCTTC; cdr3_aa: CASSLAGPLYNEQFF
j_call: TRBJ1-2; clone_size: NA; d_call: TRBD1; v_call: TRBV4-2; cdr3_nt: TGTGCCAGCAGCCTCTATTTGACAGGGGATGATGGCTACACCTTC; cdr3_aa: CASSLYLTGDDGYTF
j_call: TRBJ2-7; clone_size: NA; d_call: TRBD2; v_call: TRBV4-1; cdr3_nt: TGCGCCAGCAGCCAACGTACAGGGAGAGCGGGAGGAGATACCTCCTACGAGCAGTACTTC; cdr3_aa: CASSQRTGRAGGDTSYEQYF
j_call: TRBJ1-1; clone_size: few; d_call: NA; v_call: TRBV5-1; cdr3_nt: TGCGCCAGCAGCTTGGTACAGGGTAGTAACACTGAAGCTTTCTTT; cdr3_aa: CASSLVQGSNTEAFF
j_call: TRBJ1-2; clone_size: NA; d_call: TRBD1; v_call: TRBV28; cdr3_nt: TGTGCCAGCAGTTTAGGACAGGGAATTGGGTACACCTTC; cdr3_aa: CASSLGQGIGYTF
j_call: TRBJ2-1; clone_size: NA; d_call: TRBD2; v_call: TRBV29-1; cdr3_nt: TGCAGCGCGATGCCTAGCGGGAGTTTCGATGAGCAGTTCTTC; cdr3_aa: CSAMPSGSFDEQFF
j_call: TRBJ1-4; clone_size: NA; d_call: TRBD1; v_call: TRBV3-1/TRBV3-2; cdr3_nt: TGTGCCAGCAGCCAACCAACAGGGGGCGGATATGAAAAACTGTTTTTT; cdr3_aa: CASSQPTGGGYEKLFF
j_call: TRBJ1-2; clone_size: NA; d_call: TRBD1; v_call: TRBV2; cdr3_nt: TGTGCCAGCAGGGGACAGGGAGGCTATGGCTACACCTTC; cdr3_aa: CASRGQGGYGYTF
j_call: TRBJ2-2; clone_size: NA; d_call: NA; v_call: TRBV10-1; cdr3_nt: TGCGCCAGCTCTTTCTCAGGCACCGGGGAGCTGTTTTTT; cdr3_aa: CASSFSGTGELFF
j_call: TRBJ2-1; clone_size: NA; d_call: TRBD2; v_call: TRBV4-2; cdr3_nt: TGTGCCAGCAGCCAAGACGGGGCTAGCGGGAGATCCTACAATGAGCAGTTCTTC; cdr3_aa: CASSQDGASGRSYNEQFF
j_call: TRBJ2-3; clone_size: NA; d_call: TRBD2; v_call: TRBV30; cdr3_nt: TGTGCCCGGTCTAGCGGGAGGACAGATACGCAGTATTTT; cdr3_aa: CARSSGRTDTQYF
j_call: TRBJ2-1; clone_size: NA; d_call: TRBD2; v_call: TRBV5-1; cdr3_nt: TGCGCCAGCAGCTTGGCCCTAGCGGGGCTCAGCTCCTACAATGAGCAGTTCTTC; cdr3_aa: CASSLALAGLSSYNEQFF
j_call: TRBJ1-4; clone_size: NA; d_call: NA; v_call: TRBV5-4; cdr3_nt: TGTGCCAGCAGCTTGTCTAGTCAAGATGAAAAACTGTTTTTT; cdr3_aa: CASSLSSQDEKLFF
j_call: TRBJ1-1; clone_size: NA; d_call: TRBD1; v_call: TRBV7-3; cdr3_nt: TGTGCCAGCAGCTTATACCCCCCCACAGGGGCGAACACTGAAGCTTTCTTT; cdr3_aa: CASSLYPPTGANTEAFF
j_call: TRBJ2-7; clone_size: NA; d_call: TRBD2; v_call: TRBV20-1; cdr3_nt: TGCAGTGCTAGTCGAGGGACTAGCGGAACCTACGAGCAGTACTTC; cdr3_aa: CSASRGTSGTYEQYF
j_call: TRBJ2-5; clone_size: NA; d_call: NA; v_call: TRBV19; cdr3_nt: TGTGCCAGTAGTAAACTAGAATGGGGACAAGAGACCCAGTACTTC; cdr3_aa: CASSKLEWGQETQYF
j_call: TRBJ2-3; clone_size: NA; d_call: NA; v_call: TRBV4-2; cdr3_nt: TGTGCCAGCAGCCCGGCACCTAGGAGGGATACGCAGTATTTT; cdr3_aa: CASSPAPRRDTQYF
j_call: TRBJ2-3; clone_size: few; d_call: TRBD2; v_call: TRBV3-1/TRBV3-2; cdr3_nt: TGTGCCAGCAGCCTATATAGCGGGAGAGGCACAGATACGCAGTATTTT; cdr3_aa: CASSLYSGRGTDTQYF
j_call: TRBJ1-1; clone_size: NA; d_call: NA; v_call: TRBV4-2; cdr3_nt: TGTGCCAGCAGCCAAGATTCAGGGACTGAAGCTTTCTTT; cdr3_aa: CASSQDSGTEAFF
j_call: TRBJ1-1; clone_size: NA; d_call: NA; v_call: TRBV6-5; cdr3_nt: TGTGCCAGCAGTTCCCCGGGGAATATAAAGAACACTGAAGCTTTCTTT; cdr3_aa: CASSSPGNIKNTEAFF
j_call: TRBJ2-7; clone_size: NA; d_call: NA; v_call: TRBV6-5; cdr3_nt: TGTGCCAGCAGTTACTCTCGGACTAACGAGCAGTACTTC; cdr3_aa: CASSYSRTNEQYF
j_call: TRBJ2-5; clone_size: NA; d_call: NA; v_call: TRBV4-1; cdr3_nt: TGCGCCAGCAGCCCCCGACTAGGCCAAGAGACCCAGTACTTC; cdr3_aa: CASSPRLGQETQYF
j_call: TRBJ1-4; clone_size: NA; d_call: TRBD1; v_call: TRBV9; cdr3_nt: TGTGCCAGCAGCCCTAGACAGGGTCGAGAAAAACTGTTTTTT; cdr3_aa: CASSPRQGREKLFF
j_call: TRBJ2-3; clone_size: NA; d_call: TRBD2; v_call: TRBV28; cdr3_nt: TGTGCCAGCAGTCATACTAGCGGGAGGTATACGCAGTATTTT; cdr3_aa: CASSHTSGRYTQYF
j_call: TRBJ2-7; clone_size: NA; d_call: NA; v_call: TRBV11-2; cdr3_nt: TGTGCCAGCAGCTTAGGAGGGAATTTCAACGAGCAGTACTTC; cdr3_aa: CASSLGGNFNEQYF
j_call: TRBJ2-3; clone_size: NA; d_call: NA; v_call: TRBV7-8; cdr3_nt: TGTGCCAGCAGCTTACTAGGCAGAGACACAGATACGCAGTATTTT; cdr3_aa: CASSLLGRDTDTQYF
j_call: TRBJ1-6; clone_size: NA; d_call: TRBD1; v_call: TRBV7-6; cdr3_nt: TGTGCCAGCAGCTTGGCCCGTACAGGGGCCTTCGCTTCACCCCTCCACTTT; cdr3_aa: CASSLARTGAFASPLHF
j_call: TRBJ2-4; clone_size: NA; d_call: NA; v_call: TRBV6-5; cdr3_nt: TGTGCCAGCAGTCAGCCGGGACTTCACATTCAGTACTTC; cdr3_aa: CASSQPGLHIQYF
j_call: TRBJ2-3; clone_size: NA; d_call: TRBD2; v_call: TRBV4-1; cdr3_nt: TGCGCCAGCAGCCAAGAGGTAGCGGGCCTCACAGATACGCAGTATTTT; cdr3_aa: CASSQEVAGLTDTQYF
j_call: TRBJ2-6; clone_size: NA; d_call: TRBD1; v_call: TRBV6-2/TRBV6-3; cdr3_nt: TGTGCCAGCAGTACATCGACAGGGGGCTTTGGGGCCAACGTCCTGACTTTC; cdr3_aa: CASSTSTGGFGANVLTF
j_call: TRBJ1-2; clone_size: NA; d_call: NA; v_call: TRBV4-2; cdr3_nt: TGTGCCAGCAGCCAATTTCCTTACAGGGCTGCGGGCTATGGCTACACCTTC; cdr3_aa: CASSQFPYRAAGYGYTF
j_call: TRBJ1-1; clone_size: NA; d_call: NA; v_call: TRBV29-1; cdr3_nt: TGCAGCGTGAACCAGGGGCCCACTGAAGCTTTCTTT; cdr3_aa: CSVNQGPTEAFF
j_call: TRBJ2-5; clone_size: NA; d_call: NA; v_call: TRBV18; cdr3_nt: TGTGCCAGCTCACCAAGCCAGGGGGGATTAGAGACCCAGTACTTC; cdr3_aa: CASSPSQGGLETQYF
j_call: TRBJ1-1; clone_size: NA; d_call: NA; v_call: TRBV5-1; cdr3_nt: TGCGCCAGCAGCTTGGACAGGGACACTGAAGCTTTCTTT; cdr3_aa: CASSLDRDTEAFF
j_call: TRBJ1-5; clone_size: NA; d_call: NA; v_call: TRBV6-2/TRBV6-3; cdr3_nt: TGTGCCAGCAGCTATGCTACAGGCTATCAGCCCCAGCATTTT; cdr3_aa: CASSYATGYQPQHF
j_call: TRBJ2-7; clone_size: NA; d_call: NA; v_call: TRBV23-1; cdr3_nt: TGCGCCAGCAGTCAATCCTCACAGAACCATAGATACGAGCAGTACTTC; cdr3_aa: CASSQSSQNHRYEQYF
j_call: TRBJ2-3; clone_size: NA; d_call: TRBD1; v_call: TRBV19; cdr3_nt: TGTGCCAGTAGTATGCAGGGGGCTCGAGTAGATACGCAGTATTTT; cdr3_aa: CASSMQGARVDTQYF
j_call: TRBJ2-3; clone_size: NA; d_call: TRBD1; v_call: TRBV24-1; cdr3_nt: TGTGCCACCAGTGGACCACAGGGGATGATAGATACGCAGTATTTT; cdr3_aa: CATSGPQGMIDTQYF
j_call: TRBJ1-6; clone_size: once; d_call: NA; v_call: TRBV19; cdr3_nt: TGTGCCAGTAGTTTCATCCCGGGACAACGTAATTCACCCCTCCACTTT; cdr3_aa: CASSFIPGQRNSPLHF
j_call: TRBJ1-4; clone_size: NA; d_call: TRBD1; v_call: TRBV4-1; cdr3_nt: TGCGCCAGCAGCCCTGTCCCGGGACAGGGATCGGAGACTAATGAAAAACTGTTTTTT; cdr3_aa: CASSPVPGQGSETNEKLFF
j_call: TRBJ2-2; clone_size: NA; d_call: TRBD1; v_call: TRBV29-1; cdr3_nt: TGCAGCGGCACAGGGGGCAGCGGGGAGCTGTTTTTT; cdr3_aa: CSGTGGSGELFF
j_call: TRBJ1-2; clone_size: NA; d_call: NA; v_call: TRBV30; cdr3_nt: TGTGCCTGGAATGGCGGGGAAAAAAATGGCTACACCTTC; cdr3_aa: CAWNGGEKNGYTF
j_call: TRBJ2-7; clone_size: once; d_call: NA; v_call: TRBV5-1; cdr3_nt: TGCGCCAGCAGCTTGGAAGCCTTCCCATACGAGCAGTACTTC; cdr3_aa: CASSLEAFPYEQYF
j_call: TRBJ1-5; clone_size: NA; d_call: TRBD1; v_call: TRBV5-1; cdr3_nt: TGCGCCAGCAGCTGGACAGGGGGCTTCAATCAGCCCCAGCATTTT; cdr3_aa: CASSWTGGFNQPQHF
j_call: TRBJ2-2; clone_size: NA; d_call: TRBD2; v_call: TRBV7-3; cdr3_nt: TGTGCCAGCAGCTTAAGTGGGCGGGAGTACACCGGGGAGCTGTTTTTT; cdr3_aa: CASSLSGREYTGELFF
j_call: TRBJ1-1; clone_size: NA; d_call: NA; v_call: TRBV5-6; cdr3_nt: TGTGCCAGCAGCTTGGATGTGAGTATGAACACTGAAGCTTTCTTT; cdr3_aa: CASSLDVSMNTEAFF
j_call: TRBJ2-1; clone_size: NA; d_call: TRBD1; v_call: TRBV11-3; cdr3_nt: TGTGCCAGCAGCTTACTACCGGGACAGGGTAACAATGAGCAGTTCTTC; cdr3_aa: CASSLLPGQGNNEQFF
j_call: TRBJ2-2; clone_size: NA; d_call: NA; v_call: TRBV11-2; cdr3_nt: TGTGCCAGCAGCTTAGCAGGGGTCACCGGGGAGCTGTTTTTT; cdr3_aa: CASSLAGVTGELFF